Following are 25 T cell receptor beta chains from one sample sequenced in a study of blood T cell repertoires in COVID-19. Sequencing was performed with immunoSEQ multiplex PCR; in TCRdb, only in-frame clones are kept and a portion is missing. In the table there are under 200,000 clones, around 86% of which are singletons. Sequenced sample: peripheral blood. Source of these receptors: a man aged 18 to 35 with acute or convalescent COVID-19.

V usage is TRBV28 and J usage is TRBJ1-1; TRBD1 matches at 8 bases. The CDR3 totals 17 residues. V lost 2 bases and J lost 11; bases outside the gene matches: 19. Germline V gene sequence: CDR1 MDHEN, CDR2 SYDVKM. CDR3 sequence: CASSLGTGQGGGRRAFF. The CDR3 region has the DNA TGTGCCAGCAGTTTAGGGACCGGACAGGGCGGAGGGCGAAGGGCTTTCTTT. The full variable domain, its missing parts supplied by reference TRBV28 and TRBJ1-1, is DVKVTQSSRYLVKRTGEKVFLECVQDMDHENMFWYRQDPGLGLRLIYFSYDVKMKEKGDIPEGYSVSREKKERFSLILESASTNQTSMYLCASSLGTGQGGGRRAFFGQGTRLTVV.

This clone was picked up one time. V and J are TRBV5-6 and TRBJ2-1; 7 positions agree with TRBD1. V lost 0 bases and J lost 0; bases outside the gene matches: 9. Germline CDR1 SGHDT, CDR2 YYEEEE. This CDR3 has 18 residues. CDR3 nucleotide sequence: TGTGCCAGCAGCTTGGTAGGGGGCCCCCCGAGCTCCTACAATGAGCAGTTCTTC. Translation: CASSLVGGPPSSYNEQFF.

The chain employs TRBV2 and TRBJ1-6; tentatively, D is TRBD1 (5 bases). Deletions cut 4 bases from V and 10 bases from J, with 11 bases between. Germline V lookup: CDR1 SNHLY, CDR2 FYNNEI. The CDR3 sequence is 13 residues long. The CDR3 DNA follows: TGTGCCAGCAGTGGCCTGACAGCCTCACCCCTCCACTTT. Translating it yields CASSGLTASPLHF. Filled out from reference TRBV2 and TRBJ1-6, the complete variable domain reads EPEVTQTPSHQVTQMGQEVILRCVPISNHLYFYWYRQILGQKVEFLVSFYNNEISEKSEIFDDQFSVERPDGSNFTLKIRSTKLEDSAMYFCASSGLTASPLHFGNGTRLTVT.

The chain is built from TRBV4-1 and TRBJ1-6; 9 bases align to TRBD1. CDR3 length equals 15 residues. Trimming took 4 bases from V and 6 from J; bases not matched to a gene: 4. Germline lookup yields CDR1 MGHRA and CDR2 YSYEKL. The CDR3 DNA reads TGCGCCAGCAGCCCCGGACAGGGGTCTAATTCACCCCTCCACTTT. Translating it yields CASSPGQGSNSPLHF.

The rearrangement joins TRBV5-1 to TRBJ1-5; 7 bases are a match to TRBD1. The CDR3 runs 18 residues. After removal of 0 bases from V and 8 bases from J, the junction contained 17 bases not matched to a gene. CDR1 is SGHRS, CDR2 YFSETQ, per germline. The CDR3 here is CASSLEANQRGLWEPQHF. In DNA form, the CDR3 reads TGCGCCAGCAGCTTGGAGGCTAATCAAAGGGGGCTTTGGGAGCCCCAGCATTTT.

The rearrangement uses TRBV28 and TRBJ1-3; D remains ambiguous. Germline lookup yields CDR1 MDHEN and CDR2 SYDVKM. With 2 bases removed from V and 1 base from J, the gap between germline ends came to 9 bases. This CDR3 has 15 amino acids. The CDR3 sequence is CASSLMPDSGNTIYF. The DNA of the CDR3 is TGTGCCAGCAGTTTAATGCCAGATTCTGGAAACACCATATATTTT.

This clone was counted a few times. This chain joins TRBV18 and TRBJ1-5; maybe TRBD1 (5 bases). CDR1 and CDR2 (germline): KGHSH, LQKENI. V lost 6 bases and J lost 4, with 10 bases in between. The CDR3 has 13 amino acids. The CDR3 DNA follows: TGTGCCAGCTCCAAGACAGCTAATCAGCCCCAGCATTTT. It translates to CASSKTANQPQHF.

The genes are TRBV9 and TRBJ1-1; D remains ambiguous. CDR3 size: 15 residues. In germline, CDR1 is SGDLS, CDR2 YYNGEE. V was pared by 0 bases and J by 0 bases, with 9 bases between. The CDR3: CASSVDPSMNTEAFF. DNA of the CDR3: TGTGCCAGCAGCGTAGACCCAAGCATGAACACTGAAGCTTTCTTT.

The rearrangement uses TRBV19 and TRBJ1-3, with D possibly TRBD1 on 5 matching bases. Between the trimmed V and J ends, which lost 5 bases and 0 bases, there was a span of 17 bases. Germline V gives CDR1 LNHDA, CDR2 SQIVND (reference sequence). The CDR3 spans 17 residues. The CDR3 spells CASSLTGLTFSGNTIYF. CDR3 bases: TGTGCCAGTAGTTTAACGGGACTTACTTTCTCTGGAAACACCATATATTTT.

This clone was counted once. The chain combines TRBV7-9 with TRBJ1-1; tentative D call: TRBD1 (5 bases). Trimming shortened V by 5 bases and J by 1 base, and 11 bases separated the two germline ends. Germline V gives CDR1 SEHNR, CDR2 FQNEAQ (reference sequence). The CDR3 loop spans 14 amino acids. This chain's CDR3 is CASSPTDSNTEAFF. The CDR3 DNA follows: TGTGCCAGCAGCCCGACAGACTCGAACACTGAAGCTTTCTTT.

V gene TRBV5-8 combines with J gene TRBJ2-7; the match to TRBD1 covers 7 bases. The CDR3 runs 17 residues. Losses at the gene ends were 0 bases for V and 0 bases for J; bases not matched to a gene: 9. Germline assignment: CDR1 SGHTS and CDR2 YDEGEE. The CDR3 nucleotides read TGTGCCAGCAGCTTGGCCTTGATAACAGGGGCCTCCTACGAGCAGTACTTC. Amino acid sequence: CASSLALITGASYEQYF.

The J gene is TRBJ1-5, the V gene TRBV28; 9 bases agree with TRBD1. The CDR3 extends over 15 amino acids. With V trimmed by 6 bases and J by 2 bases, 5 bases remained unmatched. Germline V gene data show CDR1 as MDHEN and CDR2 as SYDVKM. The CDR3: CASRKTGGGNQPQHF. The CDR3 region has the DNA TGTGCCAGCAGGAAAACAGGGGGCGGCAATCAGCCCCAGCATTTT.

The chain links TRBV7-2 to TRBJ1-2; D remains ambiguous. This CDR3 has 13 residues. V lost 1 base and J 5 bases, leaving 8 bases between the germline ends. Germline values: CDR1 SGHTA, CDR2 FQGNSA. This CDR3 reads CASSLDSKYGYTF. The CDR3 coding sequence is TGTGCCAGCAGCTTAGACAGCAAATATGGCTACACCTTC.

The J gene is TRBJ2-3, the V gene TRBV6-5; 8 bases map to TRBD1. Germline loops: CDR1 MNHEY, CDR2 SVGAGI. V trimming: 6 bases; J trimming: 5 bases; junction bases outside the gene matches: 10. This CDR3 has 15 amino acids. CDR3 nucleotides: TGTGCCAGCAGGACGCCCGCAGGGGGCATAGATACGCAGTATTTT. Its protein product is CASRTPAGGIDTQYF.

This chain uses TRBV24-1 with TRBJ2-6, with no clear D. CDR1 is KGHDR and CDR2 is SFDVKD in the germline V gene. The CDR3 spans 17 residues. Trimming cost V 4 bases and J 4 bases, with 16 bases left between them. CDR3 sequence reads: CATSDPSPRSGANVLTF. DNA of the CDR3: TGTGCCACCAGTGACCCCTCACCACGGTCCGGGGCCAACGTCCTGACTTTC.

The chain couples TRBV10-2 to TRBJ1-3; no definite D call. Per germline, CDR1 WSHSY and CDR2 SAAADI. Trimming took off 6 bases at V and 2 bases at J, with 17 bases between the two ends. There are 16 residues in the CDR3. The CDR3 region is CASSPTTLLTGNTIYF. The CDR3 region has the DNA TGCGCCAGCAGCCCTACTACACTTTTAACTGGAAACACCATATATTTT.

V and J are TRBV9 and TRBJ1-1; D gene uncertain. Germline-derived CDR1 and CDR2 are SGDLS and YYNGEE. The CDR3 covers 15 residues. Deletions cut 0 bases from V and 0 bases from J, with 9 bases between. The CDR3, as DNA: TGTGCCAGCAGCGTAGTCGGGAGCATGAACACTGAAGCTTTCTTT. Its translation is CASSVVGSMNTEAFF. Variable domain in full (rest from reference TRBV9 and TRBJ1-1): DSGVTQTPKHLITATGQRVTLRCSPRSGDLSVYWYQQSLDQGLQFLIQYYNGEERAKGNILERFSAQQFPDLHSELNLSSLELGDSALYFCASSVVGSMNTEAFFGQGTRLTVV.

The V call is TRBV29-1, the J call TRBJ2-7, with 8 bases fitting TRBD1. Per germline, CDR1 SQVTM and CDR2 ANQGSEA. The CDR3 totals 12 residues. V gave up 6 bases and J gave up 2 bases; unmatched junction bases: 3. The DNA of the CDR3 is TGCAGCGTGAGGACAGGGACCTACGAGCAGTACTTC. Amino acid sequence: CSVRTGTYEQYF.

The gene calls are TRBV3-1 (or the pseudogene TRBV3-2) and TRBJ2-2; 7 bases map to TRBD2. The germline V gene has CDR1 LGHDT and CDR2 YNNKEL (reference sequence). There are 20 residues in the CDR3. Germline trimming cut 5 bases from V and 2 bases from J; bases unmatched to any gene: 20. CDR3 residues: CASSSYGRGLTTSNTGELFF. The CDR3 nucleotides read TGTGCCAGCAGCTCATATGGGAGGGGCCTAACAACCTCAAACACCGGGGAGCTGTTTTTT.

The chain is built from TRBV3-1 (or the pseudogene TRBV3-2) and TRBJ2-3; 8 bases are a match to TRBD2. The CDR3 covers 18 residues. J lost 1 base, V lost 0 bases, and 9 bases had no gene match. Germline V lookup: CDR1 LGHDT, CDR2 YNNKEL (reference sequence). The CDR3 bases are TGTGCCAGCAGCCAAGAGGGGATAGCGGGGAGGCGCACAGATACGCAGTATTTT. It yields the protein CASSQEGIAGRRTDTQYF.

In DNA form, the CDR3 reads TGTGCCAGCAGTTACTCTACAGGTACCTACGAGCAGTACTTC. It specifies CASSYSTGTYEQYF. The rearrangement joins TRBV6-6 to TRBJ2-7, with a tentative D call TRBD1 (5 bases). This CDR3 is 14 amino acids long. Germline CDR1 MNHNY, CDR2 SVGAGI (reference sequence). Trimming removed 0 bases from V and 2 bases from J, with 8 bases in between.

The chain employs TRBV3-1 (or the pseudogene TRBV3-2) and TRBJ1-1; perhaps TRBD1 as D (6 bases). V was trimmed by 4 bases and J by 0 bases, leaving 9 bases between them. This CDR3 has 14 residues. Germline V gene lookup returns CDR1 LGHDT and CDR2 YNNKEL (reference sequence). The CDR3 sequence: CASSRRGMNTEAFF. In DNA, the CDR3 is TGTGCCAGCAGCCGAAGGGGGATGAACACTGAAGCTTTCTTT.

The gene calls are TRBV6-5 and TRBJ2-1; maybe TRBD2 (5 bases). Trimming removed 7 bases at V and 3 bases at J, with 13 bases between. Germline V gene sequence: CDR1 MNHEY, CDR2 SVGAGI. This CDR3 has 14 residues. CDR3 sequence: CASKRDLLYNEQFF. Written as DNA, the CDR3 is TGTGCCAGCAAGAGGGATCTACTCTACAATGAGCAGTTCTTC.

CDR3 residues: CASSPPGAAGLQFF. The CDR3 DNA reads TGTGCCAGCTCACCGCCCGGAGCAGCGGGGCTGCAGTTCTTC. This rearrangement joins TRBV18 to TRBJ2-1, with 7 bases fitting TRBD2. V lost 3 bases, J lost 12 bases, and 11 bases stayed unmatched. The CDR3 sequence is 14 residues long. Germline assignment: CDR1 KGHSH and CDR2 LQKENI. Combining the CDR3 with reference TRBV18 and TRBJ2-1 gives the whole variable domain NAGVMQNPRHLVRRRGQEARLRCSPMKGHSHVYWYRQLPEEGLKFMVYLQKENIIDESGMPKERFSAEFPKEGPSILRIQQVVRGDSAAYFCASSPPGAAGLQFFGPGTRLTVL.

This chain joins TRBV19 and TRBJ1-5; D not resolved. CDR3 size: 15 residues. CDR1 is LNHDA and CDR2 is SQIVND in the germline V gene (reference sequence). V was cut by 4 bases and J by 2 bases, with 12 bases left in between. The chain's CDR3 is CASSRMGMGNQPQHF. CDR3 coding DNA: TGTGCCAGTAGTAGAATGGGCATGGGCAATCAGCCCCAGCATTTT.